One sample yielded the 17 T cell receptor beta chains listed below, sequenced in a study of blood T cell repertoires in COVID-19 (dated by TCRdb to about 2020). Library preparation used the immunoSEQ multiplex PCR assay. The clones in this table, taken by TCRdb from immuneACCESS, are in-frame only. Not every clone is retained; where verified, under half of the shortfall comes from an unresolved V gene, and the cause of the rest is unknown. This sample holds roughly 200,000 clones; around nine tenths were observed only once. Around 1.5% of the sample goes to the ten largest clones. Sequencing used peripheral blood. The origin of the receptors is a man in his late teens or twenties with active or convalescent COVID-19.

This clone has more than one count but fewer than ten. The rearrangement uses TRBV30 and TRBJ1-4, with TRBD1 matching over 8 bases. The J segment lost 7 bases and the V segment lost 2 bases, leaving 9 bases of the junction unmatched. The CDR3 spans 15 residues. Per the germline V gene, CDR1 is GTSNPN and CDR2 is SVGIG (reference sequence). CDR3 sequence (DNA): TGTGCCTGGAGTCCAGGGACAGGAGCTCTTGAAAAACTGTTTTTT. Amino acid sequence: CAWSPGTGALEKLFF.

This clone was seen just once. V is TRBV19 and J is TRBJ1-1; no firm D call. CDR3 size: 11 residues. Trimming took off 6 bases at V and 1 base at J, with 3 bases between the two ends. Per the germline V gene, CDR1 is LNHDA and CDR2 is SQIVND (reference sequence). CDR3 region: CASSRNTEAFF. The CDR3 coding sequence is TGTGCCAGTAGCAGGAACACTGAAGCTTTCTTT. Full variable domain (remainder filled in from reference TRBV19 and TRBJ1-1): DGGITQSPKYLFRKEGQNVTLSCEQNLNHDAMYWYRQDPGQGLRLIYYSQIVNDFQKGDIAEGYSVSREKKESFPLTVTSAQKNPTAFYLCASSRNTEAFFGQGTRLTVV.

This chain links TRBV30 with TRBJ1-1, with 7 bases matching TRBD1. V trimming: 2 bases; J trimming: 3 bases; junction bases outside the gene matches: 6. The CDR3 consists of 14 residues. In germline, CDR1 is GTSNPN, CDR2 SVGIG (reference sequence). Written as DNA, the CDR3 is TGTGCCTGGAGTTTGACAGGGCGGGACACTGAAGCTTTCTTT. It is translated as CAWSLTGRDTEAFF.

The chain couples TRBV5-1 to TRBJ2-3; a weak D match, TRBD2 (5 bases). The CDR3 consists of 15 residues. Germline CDR1 and CDR2: SGHRS and YFSETQ. Trimming cost V 0 bases and J 5 bases, with 13 bases left between them. CDR3 bases: TGCGCCAGCAGCTTGGAATCCGGGAATCTAGATACGCAGTATTTT. It specifies CASSLESGNLDTQYF.

The chain employs TRBV5-1 and TRBJ2-5, with 9 bases fitting TRBD1. Germline-derived CDR1 and CDR2 are SGHRS and YFSETQ. The V gene end was trimmed by 3 bases and the J gene end by 4 bases; junction bases not matched to a gene: 7. The length of the CDR3 is 15 residues. The CDR3 loop reads CASSSGQGPGETQYF. CDR3 DNA sequence: TGCGCCAGCAGCTCAGGACAGGGGCCAGGAGAGACCCAGTACTTC.

V is TRBV9 and J is TRBJ2-3; a possible D gene is TRBD1 (5 bases). There are 15 residues in the CDR3. Germline V gene sequence: CDR1 SGDLS, CDR2 YYNGEE. Trimming pared 3 bases from V and 1 base from J, leaving 12 bases between. CDR3 sequence reads: CASSATGRGTDTQYF. CDR3 nucleotides: TGTGCCAGCAGCGCCACAGGTCGGGGCACAGATACGCAGTATTTT.

The V call is TRBV18, the J call TRBJ1-4; 11 nucleotides line up with TRBD1. V was pared by 6 bases and J by 7 bases, with 13 bases of the junction left unmatched. Germline lookup yields CDR1 KGHSH and CDR2 LQKENI. CDR3 length: 17 amino acids. The CDR3 region is CASSPGTGGNPGEKLFF. The DNA for the CDR3 is TGTGCCAGCTCCCCCGGGACAGGGGGAAACCCCGGTGAAAAACTGTTTTTT.

The chain carries TRBV11-3 and TRBJ2-3; no clear D. The CDR3 runs to 15 residues. V was cut by 0 bases and J by 0 bases, with 7 bases left in between. In germline, CDR1 is SGHNT, CDR2 YENEEA. The CDR3 DNA follows: TGTGCCAGCAGCTTAGACGGCGGAAGCACAGATACGCAGTATTTT. Protein: CASSLDGGSTDTQYF.

The rearrangement joins TRBV4-1 to TRBJ1-4; the D gene is possibly TRBD1 (6 bases). The V end lost 6 bases, the J end lost 4 bases, and 24 bases lay between the germline ends. The CDR3 has 18 amino acids. Germline CDR1 MGHRA, CDR2 YSYEKL. CDR3 in amino acids: CASRQSEDSYSFNEKLFF. Written as DNA, the CDR3 is TGCGCCAGCAGGCAGTCAGAGGACAGCTATTCCTTTAATGAAAAACTGTTTTTT.

J is TRBJ1-5 and V is TRBV6-4; weak D call: TRBD1 (5 bases). The length of the CDR3 is 16 residues. Trimming cost V 7 bases and J 3 bases, with 19 bases left between them. CDR1 is MRHNA, CDR2 SNTAGT, per germline. The CDR3 nucleotides are TGTGCCAGCATCTACCCTCAAGACAGATTCAATCAGCCCCAGCATTTT. This translates into CASIYPQDRFNQPQHF.

The rearrangement links TRBV4-1 to TRBJ1-3, with D uncertain. Germline CDR1 and CDR2: MGHRA and YSYEKL. The CDR3 has 15 residues. Trimming removed 2 bases from V and 1 base from J, with 9 bases in between. In nucleotides, the CDR3 is TGCGCCAGCAGCCAAACGACATTTTCTGGAAACACCATATATTTT. This gives the protein CASSQTTFSGNTIYF.

This chain links TRBV30 with TRBJ2-7; 9 bases are a match to TRBD2. The CDR3 length is 13 residues. Germline V gene sequence: CDR1 GTSNPN, CDR2 SVGIG (reference sequence). After removal of 0 bases from V and 4 bases from J, the junction contained 1 base not matched to a gene. CDR3 sequence (DNA): TGTGCCTGGAGTGTAGCGGGGGGTTACGAGCAGTACTTC. Its translation: CAWSVAGGYEQYF.

The rearrangement links TRBV3-1 (or the pseudogene TRBV3-2) to TRBJ2-1, with 7 bases fitting TRBD2. CDR3 size: 13 residues. The ends lost 1 base at V and 9 bases at J; junction bases unmatched: 3. From germline, CDR1 is LGHDT and CDR2 YNNKEL (reference sequence). The CDR3 spells CASSQAGGSEQFF. The CDR3 DNA sequence: TGTGCCAGCAGCCAAGCGGGGGGAAGTGAGCAGTTCTTC.

V is TRBV6-2 or TRBV6-3 and J is TRBJ1-3; no reliable D call. The V and J ends lost 6 bases and 0 bases respectively, with 12 bases between them. Germline CDR1 and CDR2: MNHEY and SVGEGT. The CDR3 has 15 residues. The CDR3 coding sequence is TGTGCCAGCAGCCCAAGTTGGAGCTCTGGAAACACCATATATTTT. Its translation is CASSPSWSSGNTIYF.

This sequence joins TRBV30 and TRBJ1-2; TRBD1 matches at 8 bases. The CDR3 runs to 13 residues. The germline V gene encodes CDR1 GTSNPN and CDR2 SVGIG (reference sequence). With 6 bases clipped from V and 1 base from J, the junction kept 4 bases outside the gene matches. The CDR3 region is CACEDRVNYGYTF. Written as DNA, the CDR3 is TGTGCCTGTGAGGACAGGGTTAACTATGGCTACACCTTC. Full variable domain (outside the CDR3, taken from reference TRBV30 and TRBJ1-2): SQTIHQWPATLVQPVGSPLSLECTVEGTSNPNLYWYRQAAGRGLQLLFYSVGIGQISSEVPQNLSASRPQDRQFILSSKKLLLSDSGFYLCACEDRVNYGYTFGSGTRLTVV.

The V call is TRBV5-6, the J call TRBJ2-5, with 12 bases that match TRBD2. Germline-derived CDR1 and CDR2 are SGHDT and YYEEEE. J lost 1 base, V lost 4 bases, and 11 bases had no gene match. This CDR3 spans 18 amino acids. The CDR3, as DNA: TGTGCCAGCAGCACACTAGGGACTAGCGGGCGACTCCAAGAGACCCAGTACTTC. Amino acid sequence: CASSTLGTSGRLQETQYF.

The chain uses TRBV7-9 and TRBJ2-5; D possibly corresponds to TRBD2 (7 bases). The V end lost 5 bases, the J end lost 5 bases, and 18 bases lay between the germline ends. This CDR3 comprises 15 residues. Germline loops: CDR1 SEHNR, CDR2 FQNEAQ (reference sequence). The CDR3 sequence is CASSKGELASETQYF. The CDR3 DNA reads as TGTGCCAGCAGCAAGGGGGAACTAGCGTCGGAGACCCAGTACTTC.